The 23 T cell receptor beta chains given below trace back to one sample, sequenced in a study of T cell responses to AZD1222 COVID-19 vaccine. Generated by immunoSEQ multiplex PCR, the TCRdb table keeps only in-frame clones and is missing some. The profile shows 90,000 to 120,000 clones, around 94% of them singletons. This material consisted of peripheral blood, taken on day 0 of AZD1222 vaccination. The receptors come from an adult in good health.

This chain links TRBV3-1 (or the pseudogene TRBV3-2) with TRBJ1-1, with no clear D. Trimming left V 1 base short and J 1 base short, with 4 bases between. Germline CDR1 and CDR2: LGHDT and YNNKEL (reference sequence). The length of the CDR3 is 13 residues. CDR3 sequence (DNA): TGTGCCAGCAGCCAAGCAGGGAACACTGAAGCTTTCTTT. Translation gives CASSQAGNTEAFF.

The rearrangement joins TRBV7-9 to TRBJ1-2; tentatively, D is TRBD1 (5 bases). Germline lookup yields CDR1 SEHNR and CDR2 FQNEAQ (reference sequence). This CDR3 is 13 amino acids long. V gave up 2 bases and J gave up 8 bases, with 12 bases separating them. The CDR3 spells CASSLLSGSGYTF. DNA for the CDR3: TGTGCCAGCAGCTTATTGTCAGGGTCCGGCTACACCTTC.

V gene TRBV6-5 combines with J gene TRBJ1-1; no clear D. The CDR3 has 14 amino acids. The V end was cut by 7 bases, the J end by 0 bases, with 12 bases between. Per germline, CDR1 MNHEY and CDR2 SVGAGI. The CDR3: CASTGAAMNTEAFF. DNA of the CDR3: TGTGCCAGCACAGGCGCAGCTATGAACACTGAAGCTTTCTTT.

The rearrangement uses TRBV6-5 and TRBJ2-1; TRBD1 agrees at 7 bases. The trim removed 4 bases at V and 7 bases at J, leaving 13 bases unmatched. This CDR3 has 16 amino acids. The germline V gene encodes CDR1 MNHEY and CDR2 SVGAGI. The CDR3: CASSSGTVTFKNEQFF. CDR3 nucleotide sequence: TGTGCCAGCAGTTCCGGGACAGTAACCTTTAAGAATGAGCAGTTCTTC.

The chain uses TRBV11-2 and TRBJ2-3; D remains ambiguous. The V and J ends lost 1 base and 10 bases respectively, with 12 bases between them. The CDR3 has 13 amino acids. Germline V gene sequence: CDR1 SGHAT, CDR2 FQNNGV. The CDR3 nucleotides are TGTGCCAGCAGCTTAGGCGGCAGGTTTCCGCAGTATTTT. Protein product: CASSLGGRFPQYF.

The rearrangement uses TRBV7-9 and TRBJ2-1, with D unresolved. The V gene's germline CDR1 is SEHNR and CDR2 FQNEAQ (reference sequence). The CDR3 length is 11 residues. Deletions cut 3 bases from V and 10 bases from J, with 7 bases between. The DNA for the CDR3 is TGTGCCAGCAGCTTGACGAGGGAGCAGTTCTTC. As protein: CASSLTREQFF.

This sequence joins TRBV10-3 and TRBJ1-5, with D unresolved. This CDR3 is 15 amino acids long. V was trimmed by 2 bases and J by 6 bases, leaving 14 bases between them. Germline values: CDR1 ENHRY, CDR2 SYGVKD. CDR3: CAISEDPVWSQPQHF. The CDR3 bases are TGTGCCATCAGTGAGGACCCCGTCTGGAGTCAGCCCCAGCATTTT.

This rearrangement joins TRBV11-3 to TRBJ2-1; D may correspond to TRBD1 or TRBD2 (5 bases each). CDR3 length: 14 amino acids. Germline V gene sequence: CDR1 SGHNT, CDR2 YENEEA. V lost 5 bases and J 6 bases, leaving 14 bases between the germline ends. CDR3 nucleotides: TGTGCCAGCAGCCCGGGGCTACCCCCCAATGAGCAGTTCTTC. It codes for CASSPGLPPNEQFF.

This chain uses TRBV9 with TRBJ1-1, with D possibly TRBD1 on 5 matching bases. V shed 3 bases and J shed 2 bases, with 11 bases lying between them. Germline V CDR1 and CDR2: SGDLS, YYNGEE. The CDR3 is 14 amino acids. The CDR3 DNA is TGTGCCAGCAGCGGAGGGACCGTCAACACTGAAGCTTTCTTT. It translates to CASSGGTVNTEAFF. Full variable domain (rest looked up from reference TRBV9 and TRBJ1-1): DSGVTQTPKHLITATGQRVTLRCSPRSGDLSVYWYQQSLDQGLQFLIQYYNGEERAKGNILERFSAQQFPDLHSELNLSSLELGDSALYFCASSGGTVNTEAFFGQGTRLTVV.

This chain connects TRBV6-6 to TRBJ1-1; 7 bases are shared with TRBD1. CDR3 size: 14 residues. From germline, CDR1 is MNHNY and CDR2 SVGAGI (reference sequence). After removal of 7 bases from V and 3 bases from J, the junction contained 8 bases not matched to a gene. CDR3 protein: CASILQGYDTEAFF. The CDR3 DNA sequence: TGTGCCAGCATTCTACAGGGGTATGACACTGAAGCTTTCTTT.

CDR3 region: CASSQASLATGVNYGYTF. The DNA for the CDR3 is TGTGCCAGCAGCCAAGCGTCGCTCGCGACAGGGGTCAACTATGGCTACACCTTC. The V and J genes are TRBV3-1 (or the pseudogene TRBV3-2) and TRBJ1-2; TRBD1 aligns across 8 bases. V was clipped by 1 base and J by 2 bases; unmatched bases: 12. The germline gives CDR1 LGHDT, CDR2 YNNKEL (reference sequence). This CDR3 spans 18 amino acids.

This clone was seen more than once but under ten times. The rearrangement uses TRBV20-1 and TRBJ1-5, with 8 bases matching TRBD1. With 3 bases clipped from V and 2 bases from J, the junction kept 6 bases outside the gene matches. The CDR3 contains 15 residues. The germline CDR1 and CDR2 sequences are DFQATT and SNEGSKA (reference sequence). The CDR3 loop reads CSASAPTGGNQPQHF. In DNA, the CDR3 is TGCAGTGCTAGTGCCCCGACAGGGGGCAATCAGCCCCAGCATTTT.

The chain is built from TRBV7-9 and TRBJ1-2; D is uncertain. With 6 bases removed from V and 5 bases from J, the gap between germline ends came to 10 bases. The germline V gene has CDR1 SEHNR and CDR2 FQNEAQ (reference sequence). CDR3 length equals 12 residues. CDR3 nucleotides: TGTGCCAGCAGAGGGCAGGAGTATGGCTACACCTTC. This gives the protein CASRGQEYGYTF.

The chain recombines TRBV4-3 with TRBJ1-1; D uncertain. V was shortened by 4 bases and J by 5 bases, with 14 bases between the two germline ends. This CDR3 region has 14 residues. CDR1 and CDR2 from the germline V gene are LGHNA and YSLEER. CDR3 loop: CASSPVDASTEAFF. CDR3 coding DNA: TGCGCCAGCAGCCCCGTGGACGCTTCGACTGAAGCTTTCTTT.

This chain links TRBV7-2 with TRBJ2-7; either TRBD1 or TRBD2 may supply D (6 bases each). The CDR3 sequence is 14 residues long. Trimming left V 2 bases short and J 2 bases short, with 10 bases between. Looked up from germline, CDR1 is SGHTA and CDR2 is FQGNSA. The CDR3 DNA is TGTGCCAGCAGCTTATCGGGGGCCGCCTACGAGCAGTACTTC. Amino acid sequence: CASSLSGAAYEQYF.

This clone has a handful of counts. In DNA form, the CDR3 reads TGTGCCAGCAGTGGTGGTCCTGGGGACAGGGCAATTTCTAACTATGGCTACACCTTC. Encoded protein: CASSGGPGDRAISNYGYTF. V and J are TRBV2 and TRBJ1-2; 9 nucleotides align to TRBD1. J gave up 0 bases and V 4 bases, and 15 bases lay outside the gene matches. The CDR3 is 19 amino acids. Germline-derived CDR1 and CDR2 are SNHLY and FYNNEI. Full variable domain (outside the CDR3, taken from reference TRBV2 and TRBJ1-2): EPEVTQTPSHQVTQMGQEVILRCVPISNHLYFYWYRQILGQKVEFLVSFYNNEISEKSEIFDDQFSVERPDGSNFTLKIRSTKLEDSAMYFCASSGGPGDRAISNYGYTFGSGTRLTVV.

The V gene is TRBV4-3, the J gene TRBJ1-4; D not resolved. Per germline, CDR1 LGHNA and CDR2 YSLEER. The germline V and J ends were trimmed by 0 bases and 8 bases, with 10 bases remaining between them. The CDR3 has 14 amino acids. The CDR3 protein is CASSQDSTREKLFF. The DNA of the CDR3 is TGCGCCAGCAGCCAAGATTCGACCCGGGAAAAACTGTTTTTT.

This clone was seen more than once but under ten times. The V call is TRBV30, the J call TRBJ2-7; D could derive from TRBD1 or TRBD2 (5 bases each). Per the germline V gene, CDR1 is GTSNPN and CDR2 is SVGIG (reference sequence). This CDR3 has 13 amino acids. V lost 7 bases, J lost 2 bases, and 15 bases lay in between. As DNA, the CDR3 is TGTGCCTCAAGTGTAGGGACGGCCTACGAGCAGTACTTC. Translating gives CASSVGTAYEQYF.

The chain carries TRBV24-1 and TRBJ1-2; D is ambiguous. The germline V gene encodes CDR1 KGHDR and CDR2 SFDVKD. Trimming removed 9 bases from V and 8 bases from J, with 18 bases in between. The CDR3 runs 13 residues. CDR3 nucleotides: TGTGCCACCTCCACGACAAGCCACGCCGGCTACACCTTC. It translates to CATSTTSHAGYTF.

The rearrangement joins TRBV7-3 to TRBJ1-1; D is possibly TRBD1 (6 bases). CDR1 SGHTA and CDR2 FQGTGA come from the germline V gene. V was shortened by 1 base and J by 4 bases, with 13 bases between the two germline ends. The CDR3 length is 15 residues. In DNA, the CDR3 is TGTGCCAGCAGCTTAAGTGTAGTAGGGGGCACTGAAGCTTTCTTT. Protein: CASSLSVVGGTEAFF.

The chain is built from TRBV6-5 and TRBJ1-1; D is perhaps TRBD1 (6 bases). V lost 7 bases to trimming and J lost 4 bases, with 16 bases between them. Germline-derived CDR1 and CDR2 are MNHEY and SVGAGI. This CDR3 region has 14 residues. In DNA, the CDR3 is TGTGCCAGCATCCTCGCTCCAGGGGTCACTGAAGCTTTCTTT. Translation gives CASILAPGVTEAFF.

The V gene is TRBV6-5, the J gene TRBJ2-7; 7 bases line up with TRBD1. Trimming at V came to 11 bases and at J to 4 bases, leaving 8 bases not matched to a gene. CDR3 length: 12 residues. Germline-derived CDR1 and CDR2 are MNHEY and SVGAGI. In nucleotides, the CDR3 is TGTGCCTCCAGACAGGGAAGGTACGAGCAGTACTTC. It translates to CASRQGRYEQYF.

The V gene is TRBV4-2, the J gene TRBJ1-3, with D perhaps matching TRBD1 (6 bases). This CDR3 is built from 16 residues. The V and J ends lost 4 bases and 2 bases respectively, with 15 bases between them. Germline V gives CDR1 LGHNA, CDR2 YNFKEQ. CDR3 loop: CASSRDTASTGNTIYF. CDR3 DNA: TGTGCCAGCAGCCGGGACACGGCTTCCACTGGAAACACCATATATTTT.